The rows below give T cell receptor beta chains drawn from one sample of a study of CD8+CD57+ T cells in acquired aplastic anemia. Each CDR3 protein gets one entry after TCRdb re-called the reads with MiXCR. The sample includes approximately 150,000 distinct CDR3 sequences, about 64% of them seen just once. The sequencing input was sorted CD4+, CD8+, or CD8+CD57+ T cells (not recorded which) from PBMCs. The receptor set was obtained from a human donor with aplastic anemia. Each CDR3 is given with its conserved first and last residue. A D gene is named only where the DNA matches it firmly. Rows may omit the clone size; those that give it use once, few, many or a size class.

v_call	d_call	clone_size	j_call	cdr3_aa	cdr3_nt
TRBV7-3	TRBD2	NA	TRBJ2-2	CASSLRLAGTGELFF	TGTGCCAGCAGCCTCAGACTAGCGGGGACCGGGGAGCTGTTTTTT
TRBV7-9	NA	NA	TRBJ1-2	CASSLASGGMSGYTF	TGTGCCAGCAGCTTAGCGTCGGGGGGTATGAGCGGCTACACCTTC
TRBV5-1	TRBD2	NA	TRBJ2-3	CATGGAGANTDTQYF	TGCGCTACCGGGGGAGCGGGGGCAAACACAGATACGCAGTATTTT
TRBV10-2	TRBD2	once	TRBJ2-7	CASRRGDKSYEQYF	TGCGCCAGCAGGCGGGGGGACAAATCCTACGAGCAGTACTTC
TRBV12-3/TRBV12-4	NA	NA	TRBJ2-7	CASSLLATSYEQYF	TGTGCCAGCAGTTTACTAGCGACTTCCTACGAGCAGTACTTC
TRBV4-1	NA	many	TRBJ1-6	CASSYQEFKSSYNSPLHF	TGCGCCAGCAGCTACCAGGAGTTTAAGAGCTCCTATAATTCACCCCTCCACTTT
TRBV6-5	TRBD1	NA	TRBJ1-2	CASSDPGTEANYGYTF	TGTGCCAGCAGTGATCCGGGGACAGAGGCGAACTATGGCTACACCTTC
TRBV7-2	TRBD2	NA	TRBJ2-1	CASSLGGRGWNEQFF	TGTGCCAGCAGCTTAGGCGGGAGGGGATGGAATGAGCAGTTCTTC
TRBV24-1	NA	few	TRBJ1-5	CATSDLGQPQHF	TGTGCCACCAGTGATTTGGGGCAGCCCCAGCATTTT
TRBV7-2	NA	NA	TRBJ2-7	CASSAGAYEQYF	TGTGCCAGCAGCGCCGGGGCCTACGAGCAGTACTTC
TRBV9	NA	NA	TRBJ1-4	CASSPLPAVGEKLFF	TGTGCCAGCAGCCCGCTCCCAGCGGTAGGTGAAAAACTGTTTTTT
TRBV20-1	TRBD1	NA	TRBJ1-2	CSARDQGQGDYGYTF	TGCAGTGCTAGAGATCAGGGACAGGGGGACTATGGCTACACCTTC
TRBV29-1	TRBD1	NA	TRBJ1-2	CSAVDRGVSYGYTF	TGCAGTGCTGTCGACAGGGGCGTCTCCTATGGCTACACCTTC
TRBV14	NA	NA	TRBJ1-4	CASSQDRGQLSEKLFF	TGTGCCAGCAGCCAAGATAGGGGCCAGCTCAGTGAAAAACTGTTTTTT
TRBV24-1	NA	NA	TRBJ1-6	CATSHSRTLSPLHF	TGTGCCACCAGTCATTCTCGGACACTCTCACCCCTCCACTTT
TRBV7-3	TRBD2	NA	TRBJ2-7	CASSATGGVHEQYF	TGTGCCAGCAGCGCGACGGGGGGGGTCCACGAGCAGTACTTC
TRBV20-1	NA	few	TRBJ2-5	CSGRTGRETQYF	TGCAGTGGACGTACGGGACGGGAGACCCAGTACTTC
TRBV10-1	NA	NA	TRBJ1-5	CASSDHPNQPQHF	TGCGCCAGCAGTGATCATCCGAATCAGCCCCAGCATTTT
TRBV19	NA	NA	TRBJ2-3	CASRRATDTQYF	TGTGCCAGCAGGAGGGCCACAGATACGCAGTATTTT
TRBV10-3	TRBD1	once	TRBJ1-1	CAISESQGANTEAFF	TGTGCCATCAGTGAGTCGCAGGGGGCAAATACTGAAGCTTTCTTT
TRBV11-2	TRBD1	NA	TRBJ2-5	CASSSRDREDF	TGTGCCAGCAGCTCACGGGACAGGGAAGACTTC
TRBV7-2	NA	once	TRBJ1-2	CASTGRYGYTF	TGTGCCAGTACAGGGCGCTATGGCTACACCTTC
TRBV29-1	NA	NA	TRBJ2-3	CSVDGGYTDTQYF	TGCAGCGTTGATGGTGGGTACACAGATACGCAGTATTTT
TRBV2	NA	NA	TRBJ1-2	CASSDFYGYTF	TGTGCCAGCAGTGATTTCTATGGCTACACCTTC
TRBV9	NA	NA	TRBJ2-1	CASSVDGRFNEQFF	TGTGCCAGCAGCGTAGATGGGCGGTTCAATGAGCAGTTCTTC
TRBV10-3	NA	NA	TRBJ2-5	CAISATSKETQYF	TGTGCCATCAGTGCAACGTCGAAAGAGACCCAGTACTTC
TRBV24-1	TRBD2	NA	TRBJ2-1	CATSDVGLAGGNEQFF	TGTGCCACCAGTGACGTTGGACTAGCGGGGGGGAATGAGCAGTTCTTC